This TCR beta chain was sequenced during a study of blood T cell repertoires in COVID-19. Study information: From the United States, Italy and Spain came samples of acute and convalescent COVID-19. T cells, B-cell-depleted T cells, or PBMCs provided the cDNA or gDNA that served as material.

CDR1 is SQVTM and CDR2 is ANQGSEA in the germline V gene. This CDR3 spans 14 amino acids. The germline V and J ends were trimmed by 7 bases and 1 base, with 13 bases remaining between them. Source study methods: The assay estimated nucleated cells by amplifying reference gene primers. Only in-frame clones appear in the TCRdb table, and some are missing; sequencing was by immunoSEQ multiplex PCR. The V and J calls and the clone size are those of that table, but D and trimming were determined from the DNA. Among roughly 300,000 clones listed, 70% to 90% were seen once. Participants reported their clinical history, and cohort assignment relied on those reports.

Material: PBMCs or T cells enriched from blood (not recorded which). The sequence came from a woman in her twenties or thirties who had recovered from COVID-19. V and J are TRBV29-1 and TRBJ2-2; D uncertain. The CDR3 sequence is CSAHSILNTGELFF. DNA for the CDR3: TGCAGCGCCCACAGCATTTTGAACACCGGGGAGCTGTTTTTT.